Presented here are 19 T cell receptor beta chains from one specimen sequenced in a study of cytomegalovirus exposure and HLA in healthy donors. Primers included in the PCR were 60 Vbeta and 13 Jbeta primers. Clones were read by immunoSEQ multiplex PCR, and TCRdb kept only the in-frame ones, dropping some. The table has approximately 160,000 clones, roughly 79% seen once; the top ten hold approximately 7%. Specimen: PBMCs. These receptors all come from a male donor in good health and CMV-seropositive.

The sample holds a few counts of this clone. V usage is TRBV6-6 and J usage is TRBJ2-7; the match to TRBD1 covers 10 bases. Looked up from germline, CDR1 is MNHNY and CDR2 is SVGAGI (reference sequence). V was clipped by 6 bases and J by 6 bases; unmatched bases: 11. This CDR3 has 15 residues. The CDR3 spells CASRSTGTGAIEQYF. For the CDR3, the DNA is TGTGCCAGCAGATCCACCGGGACAGGGGCGATCGAGCAGTACTTC.

The J gene is TRBJ1-4, the V gene TRBV4-1; D is undetermined. The CDR3 runs 14 residues. Germline CDR1 is MGHRA and CDR2 is YSYEKL. V lost 6 bases and J 4 bases, leaving 12 bases between the germline ends. The CDR3 DNA reads as TGCGCCAGCAGGACGCACAGTTATAATGAAAAACTGTTTTTT. Amino acids: CASRTHSYNEKLFF.

The genes are TRBV18 and TRBJ1-4, with 7 bases that match TRBD1. The CDR3 runs to 15 residues. Germline V gives CDR1 KGHSH, CDR2 LQKENI. Unmatched junction bases numbered 5, after V lost 2 bases and J lost 5 bases. The DNA for the CDR3 is TGTGCCAGCTCACCAATGACAGGGACCAATGAAAAACTGTTTTTT. It codes for CASSPMTGTNEKLFF.

V and J are TRBV6-1 and TRBJ1-1, with D perhaps TRBD1 (5 bases). The CDR3 consists of 13 residues. CDR1 and CDR2 from the germline V gene are MNHNS and SASEGT. Trimming shortened V by 6 bases and J by 4 bases, and 12 bases separated the two germline ends. The CDR3: CASRGRVRTEAFF. For the CDR3, the DNA is TGTGCCAGCAGAGGCAGGGTTCGCACTGAAGCTTTCTTT.

Concerning this clone: At one end the junction does not follow the germline gene, possibly because of a read error. The chain has TRBV7-7 and TRBJ2-1, with 7 bases matching TRBD2. This CDR3 contains 16 residues. CDR1 and CDR2 from the germline V gene are SSHAT and FNYEAQ (reference sequence). This chain's CDR3 is CASSPIGGGRGDEQFF. DNA for the CDR3: TGTGCTAGCAGCCCCATTGGGGGGGGTCGGGGGGATGAGCAGTTCTTC.

The chain joins TRBV7-9 to TRBJ2-1, with D possibly being TRBD2 (6 bases). The CDR3 totals 16 residues. In germline, CDR1 is SEHNR, CDR2 FQNEAQ (reference sequence). Trimming pared 4 bases from V and 0 bases from J, leaving 13 bases between. CDR3 sequence reads: CASSSWGESSYNEQFF. In nucleotides, the CDR3 is TGTGCCAGCAGCTCCTGGGGGGAGAGCTCCTACAATGAGCAGTTCTTC.

The V and J genes are TRBV18 and TRBJ1-1; no clear D. Germline V gives CDR1 KGHSH, CDR2 LQKENI. The ends were cut back, 3 bases at V and 1 base at J, with 6 bases in the middle. The CDR3 sequence is 13 residues long. CDR3 in amino acids: CASSPNKNTEAFF. The CDR3 DNA reads TGTGCCAGCTCACCCAACAAGAACACTGAAGCTTTCTTT. The variable domain in full, with the rest retrieved from reference TRBV18 and TRBJ1-1, is NAGVMQNPRHLVRRRGQEARLRCSPMKGHSHVYWYRQLPEEGLKFMVYLQKENIIDESGMPKERFSAEFPKEGPSILRIQQVVRGDSAAYFCASSPNKNTEAFFGQGTRLTVV.

The rearrangement links TRBV5-5 to TRBJ2-7; possibly TRBD1 for D (5 bases). Germline V lookup: CDR1 SGHKS, CDR2 YYEKEE (reference sequence). V shed 3 bases and J shed 6 bases, with 13 bases lying between them. There are 13 residues in the CDR3. The CDR3 DNA reads as TGTGCCAGCAGCTCTCGGCAGGGCGGCGAGCAGTACTTC. Its protein product is CASSSRQGGEQYF. Variable domain in full (rest from reference TRBV5-5 and TRBJ2-7): DAGVTQSPTHLIKTRGQQVTLRCSPISGHKSVSWYQQVLGQGPQFIFQYYEKEERGRGNFPDRFSARQFPNYSSELNVNALLLGDSALYLCASSSRQGGEQYFGPGTRLTVT.

V usage is TRBV7-9 and J usage is TRBJ2-7, with 7 bases identical to TRBD1. The germline CDR1 and CDR2 sequences are SEHNR and FQNEAQ (reference sequence). J gave up 3 bases and V 10 bases, and 3 bases lay outside the gene matches. The CDR3 has 11 residues. CDR3 sequence reads: CATRQGYEQYF. CDR3 DNA: TGTGCCACCAGACAGGGCTACGAGCAGTACTTC.

This clone has only one observation. The rearrangement uses TRBV4-3 and TRBJ2-7; weak D call: TRBD1 (6 bases). Deletions cut 4 bases from V and 7 bases from J, with 17 bases between. CDR1 LGHNA and CDR2 YSLEER come from the germline V gene. CDR3 length equals 14 residues. The CDR3 here is CASSRNRDGREQYF. CDR3 in DNA: TGCGCCAGCAGCCGTAACAGGGATGGAAGAGAGCAGTACTTC.

The chain carries TRBV15 and TRBJ2-3, with TRBD2 identical over 11 bases. Germline-derived CDR1 and CDR2 are LNHNV and YYDKDF (reference sequence). The CDR3 runs 15 residues. V gave up 0 bases and J gave up 4 bases; unmatched junction bases: 0. CDR3 region: CATSRDSGGADTQYF. In DNA, the CDR3 is TGTGCCACCAGCAGAGATAGCGGGGGGGCAGATACGCAGTATTTT.

The CDR3 DNA sequence: TGCGCCAGCAGTGAGCGCGGGTCCTACGAGCAGTACTTC. It encodes CASSERGSYEQYF. The chain uses TRBV10-1 and TRBJ2-7; TRBD2 might be the D (5 bases). The CDR3 sequence is 13 residues long. The germline V gene encodes CDR1 WNHNN and CDR2 SYGVQD (reference sequence). V lost 2 bases and J 1 base, leaving 6 bases between the germline ends.

The chain is built from TRBV5-4 and TRBJ1-2, with a weak D call TRBD1 (6 bases). Germline V gene data show CDR1 as SGHNT and CDR2 as YYREEE (reference sequence). V was pared by 4 bases and J by 2 bases, with 18 bases between. The CDR3 runs 16 residues. CDR3 region: CASSPTRGGANYGYTF. CDR3 DNA sequence: TGTGCCAGCAGCCCGACCCGTGGGGGCGCAAACTATGGCTACACCTTC.

The chain recombines TRBV4-2 with TRBJ2-1; possibly TRBD1 for D (5 bases). Germline V gene sequence: CDR1 LGHNA, CDR2 YNFKEQ. Trimming left V 0 bases short and J 1 base short, with 10 bases between. The CDR3 is 16 residues long. CDR3 region: CASSQEPGKSYNEQFF. The CDR3 region has the DNA TGTGCCAGCAGCCAAGAGCCAGGGAAGTCCTACAATGAGCAGTTCTTC.

The chain uses TRBV5-4 and TRBJ2-3; D possibly corresponds to TRBD2 (6 bases). The V end lost 4 bases, the J end lost 5 bases, and 23 bases lay between the germline ends. The CDR3 spans 17 residues. Germline-derived CDR1 and CDR2 are SGHNT and YYREEE (reference sequence). Here the CDR3 reads CASSRGEEWVGGDTQYF. CDR3 nucleotides: TGTGCCAGCAGCAGAGGGGAGGAGTGGGTGGGGGGAGATACGCAGTATTTT.

A single count supports this clone. This chain uses TRBV2 with TRBJ2-1, with 10 bases lining up with TRBD1. CDR3 length: 14 residues. Trimming at V came to 7 bases and at J to 4 bases, leaving 4 bases not matched to a gene. Germline assignment: CDR1 SNHLY and CDR2 FYNNEI. The CDR3, as DNA: TGTGCCAGCATACCGGGACAGGGGTACAATGAGCAGTTCTTC. The encoded protein is CASIPGQGYNEQFF. Combining the CDR3 with reference TRBV2 and TRBJ2-1 gives the whole variable domain EPEVTQTPSHQVTQMGQEVILRCVPISNHLYFYWYRQILGQKVEFLVSFYNNEISEKSEIFDDQFSVERPDGSNFTLKIRSTKLEDSAMYFCASIPGQGYNEQFFGPGTRLTVL.

V gene TRBV30 combines with J gene TRBJ1-4; D ambiguous. Germline CDR1 and CDR2: GTSNPN and SVGIG (reference sequence). Trimming left V 2 bases short and J 6 bases short, with 16 bases between. The CDR3 is made up of 15 amino acids. In DNA form, the CDR3 reads TGTGCCTGGAGTAACCGCGGTAATATCGATGAAAAACTGTTTTTT. Amino acid sequence: CAWSNRGNIDEKLFF. Using reference TRBV30 and TRBJ1-4 for the parts outside the CDR3, the full variable domain is SQTIHQWPATLVQPVGSPLSLECTVEGTSNPNLYWYRQAAGRGLQLLFYSVGIGQISSEVPQNLSASRPQDRQFILSSKKLLLSDSGFYLCAWSNRGNIDEKLFFGSGTQLSVL.

The V call is TRBV2, the J call TRBJ2-3; perhaps TRBD1 as D (6 bases). Germline V gene data show CDR1 as SNHLY and CDR2 as FYNNEI. The CDR3 has 15 amino acids. V was cut by 0 bases and J by 7 bases, with 14 bases left in between. The CDR3 region is CASSEARGGANTQYF. The CDR3 DNA is TGTGCCAGCAGTGAAGCGCGTGGGGGCGCGAATACGCAGTATTTT.

This clone has a handful of counts. A clone one base away is much larger, so this may be a read error. The chain couples TRBV7-9 to TRBJ2-1; the D is unclear. V lost 5 bases, J lost 6 bases, and 8 bases lay in between. The CDR3 has 12 amino acids. CDR1 SEHNR and CDR2 FQNEAQ come from the germline V gene (reference sequence). Written as DNA, the CDR3 is TGTGCCAGCAGCCCTCGGGTCAATGAGCAGTTCTTC. Translated: CASSPRVNEQFF.